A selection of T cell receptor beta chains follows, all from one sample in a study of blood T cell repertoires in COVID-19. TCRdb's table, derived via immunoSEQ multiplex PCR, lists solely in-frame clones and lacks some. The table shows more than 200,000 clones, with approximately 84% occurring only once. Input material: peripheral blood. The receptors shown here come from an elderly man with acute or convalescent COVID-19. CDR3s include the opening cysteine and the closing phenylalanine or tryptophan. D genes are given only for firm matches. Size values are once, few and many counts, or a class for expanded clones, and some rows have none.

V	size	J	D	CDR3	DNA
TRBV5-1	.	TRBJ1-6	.	CASSLERELPLHF	TGCGCCAGCAGCTTGGAGAGGGAGTTACCCCTCCACTTT
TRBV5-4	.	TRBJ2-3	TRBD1	CASSLGQGRGDTQYF	TGTGCCAGCAGTCTTGGACAGGGCCGCGGGGATACGCAGTATTTT
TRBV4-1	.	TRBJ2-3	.	CASSQGLAGRDTQYF	TGCGCCAGCAGCCAAGGGTTGGCAGGGCGAGATACGCAGTATTTT
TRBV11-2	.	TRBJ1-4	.	CASSLLSTVPNEKLFF	TGTGCCAGCAGCTTACTTTCGACAGTACCGAATGAAAAACTGTTTTTT
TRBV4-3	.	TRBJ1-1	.	CASSPSAGGVAEAFF	TGCGCCAGCAGCCCATCCGCTGGGGGCGTTGCTGAAGCTTTCTTT
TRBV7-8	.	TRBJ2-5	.	CASSLSGVETQYF	TGTGCCAGCAGCTTAAGCGGAGTAGAGACCCAGTACTTC
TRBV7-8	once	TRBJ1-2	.	CASSLMRDSGSYGYTF	TGTGCCAGCAGCTTAATGAGAGATTCGGGGAGCTATGGCTACACCTTC
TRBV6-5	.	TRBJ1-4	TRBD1	CASSRDRANEKLFF	TGTGCCAGCAGCAGAGACAGGGCTAATGAAAAACTGTTTTTT
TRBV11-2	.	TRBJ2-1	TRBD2	CASRPRVAGDTYNEQFF	TGTGCCAGCAGACCCCGGGTAGCGGGAGACACCTACAATGAGCAGTTCTTC
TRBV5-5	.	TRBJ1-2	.	CASSLFQGMSGYTF	TGTGCCAGCAGCTTGTTTCAGGGGATGAGCGGCTACACCTTC
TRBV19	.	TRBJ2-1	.	CASSRGGGKANEQFF	TGTGCCAGTAGTAGGGGTGGAGGGAAGGCCAATGAGCAGTTCTTC
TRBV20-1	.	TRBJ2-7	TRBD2	CSASLVASGEQYF	TGCAGTGCTAGTCTGGTAGCTAGCGGAGAGCAGTACTTC
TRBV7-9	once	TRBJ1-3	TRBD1	CASSLNQGAGNTIYF	TGTGCCAGCAGCTTAAATCAGGGGGCTGGAAACACCATATATTTT
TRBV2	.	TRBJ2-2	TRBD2	CASSEISGSLLFF	TGTGCCAGCAGTGAGATTAGCGGGAGTCTTCTGTTTTTT
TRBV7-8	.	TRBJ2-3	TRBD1	CASSATGYGTDTQYF	TGTGCCAGCAGCGCGACAGGGTATGGCACAGATACGCAGTATTTT
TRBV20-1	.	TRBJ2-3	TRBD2	CSASVAGGSADTQYF	TGCAGTGCTAGTGTAGCGGGAGGCTCGGCAGATACGCAGTATTTT
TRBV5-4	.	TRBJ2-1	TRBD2	CASSLATGGLTYNEQFF	TGTGCCAGCAGTCTTGCAACCGGGGGGTTAACCTACAATGAGCAGTTCTTC
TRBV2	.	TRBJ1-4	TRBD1	CASKDRVPNEKLFF	TGTGCCAGCAAGGACAGGGTGCCTAATGAAAAACTGTTTTTT
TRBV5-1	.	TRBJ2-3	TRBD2	CASSLGGRRADTQYF	TGCGCCAGCAGCTTGGGCGGGAGAAGGGCAGATACGCAGTATTTT
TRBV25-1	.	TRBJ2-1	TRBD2	CASTGGAEQFF	TGTGCCAGCACCGGGGGGGCTGAGCAGTTCTTC
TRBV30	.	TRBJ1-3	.	CAWTGGGNTIYF	TGTGCCTGGACGGGTGGGGGAAACACCATATATTTT
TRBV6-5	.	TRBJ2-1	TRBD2	CASRLLAGSYNEQFF	TGTGCCAGCAGGCTTCTAGCGGGGTCCTACAATGAGCAGTTCTTC
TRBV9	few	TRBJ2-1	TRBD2	CASSVRLAGLSYNEQFF	TGTGCCAGCAGCGTAAGACTAGCGGGCCTCTCCTACAATGAGCAGTTCTTC
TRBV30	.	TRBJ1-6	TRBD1	CAWRQGESSPLHF	TGTGCCTGGAGACAGGGGGAGAGTTCACCCCTCCACTTT
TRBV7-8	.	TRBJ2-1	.	CASTLEGGGRSYNEQFF	TGTGCCAGCACCCTAGAAGGGGGGGGACGGAGCTACAATGAGCAGTTCTTC
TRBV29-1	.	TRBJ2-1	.	CSVDLRPYNEQFF	TGCAGCGTTGATCTGCGCCCCTACAATGAGCAGTTCTTC
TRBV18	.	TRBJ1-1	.	CASSPAGNTEAFF	TGTGCCAGCTCACCGGCAGGGAACACTGAAGCTTTCTTT
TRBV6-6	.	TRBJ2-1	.	CASSYADLGQFF	TGTGCCAGCAGTTACGCCGACTTGGGGCAGTTCTTC
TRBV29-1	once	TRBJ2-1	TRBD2	CSVEWRRRELGNEQFF	TGCAGCGTTGAATGGAGAAGGCGGGAGCTCGGGAATGAGCAGTTCTTC
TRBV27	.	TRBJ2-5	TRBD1	CASSQTRGRGETQYF	TGTGCCAGCAGTCAGACCAGGGGGCGCGGGGAGACCCAGTACTTC
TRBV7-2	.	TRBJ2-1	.	CASSHTNNEQFF	TGTGCCAGCAGCCACACGAACAATGAGCAGTTCTTC
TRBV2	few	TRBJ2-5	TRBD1	CASSRQGGSGTQYF	TGTGCCAGCAGTCGACAGGGGGGCTCTGGGACCCAGTACTTC
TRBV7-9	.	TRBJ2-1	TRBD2	CASSATSGRAVNEQFF	TGTGCCAGCAGCGCGACTAGCGGGAGGGCCGTTAATGAGCAGTTCTTC
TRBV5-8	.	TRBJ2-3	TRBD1	CASSFETGRSDTQYF	TGTGCCAGCAGCTTTGAGACAGGGCGATCAGATACGCAGTATTTT
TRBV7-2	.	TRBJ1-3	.	CASRPGGTRNGNTIYF	TGTGCCAGCAGGCCGGGGGGGACACGAAACGGGAACACCATATATTTT
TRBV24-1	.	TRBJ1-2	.	CATSRGGTDYGYTF	TGTGCCACCAGCCGGGGAGGGACCGACTATGGCTACACCTTC
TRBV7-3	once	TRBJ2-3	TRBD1	CASSPGTGGAGDTQYF	TGTGCCAGCAGCCCCGGGACAGGGGGAGCCGGAGATACGCAGTATTTT
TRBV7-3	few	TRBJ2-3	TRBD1	CASSTGTGWTDTQYF	TGTGCCAGCAGCACCGGGACAGGATGGACAGATACGCAGTATTTT
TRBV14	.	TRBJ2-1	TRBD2	CASSRGTSGRATSSYNEQFF	TGTGCCAGCAGCCGAGGGACTAGCGGGAGGGCGACGAGCTCCTACAATGAGCAGTTCTTC
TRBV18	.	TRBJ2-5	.	CASSPPVQETQYF	TGTGCCAGCTCACCCCCGGTTCAAGAGACCCAGTACTTC
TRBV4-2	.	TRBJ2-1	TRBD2	CASSSRLAGDNEQFF	TGTGCCAGCAGCAGCAGACTAGCGGGAGATAATGAGCAGTTCTTC
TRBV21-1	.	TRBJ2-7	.	CASSKGGAEVLRFDNEQYF	TGTGCCAGCAGCAAGGGAGGGGCGGAGGTTCTTAGATTTGATAACGAGCAGTACTTC
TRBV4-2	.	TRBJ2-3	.	CASSQVSLVDTQYF	TGTGCCAGCAGCCAAGTTTCACTAGTCGATACGCAGTATTTT
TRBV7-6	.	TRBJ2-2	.	CASSLQELTGELFF	TGTGCCAGCAGCCTCCAAGAACTCACCGGGGAGCTGTTTTTT
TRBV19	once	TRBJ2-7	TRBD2	CASSGGLREQYF	TGTGCCAGTAGTGGGGGACTAAGAGAGCAGTACTTC
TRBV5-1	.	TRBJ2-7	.	CASSRGTGLHDYTYEQYF	TGCGCCAGCAGCCGTGGGACGGGACTCCACGATTATACCTACGAGCAGTACTTC
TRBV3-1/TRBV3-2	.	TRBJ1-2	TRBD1	CASSQGQGRSNYGYTF	TGTGCCAGCAGCCAGGGACAGGGTCGTTCTAACTATGGCTACACCTTC
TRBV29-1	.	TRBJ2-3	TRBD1	CSVVKGTGLPDTQYF	TGCAGCGTTGTAAAGGGGACAGGTCTTCCAGATACGCAGTATTTT
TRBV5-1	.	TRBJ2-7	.	CASSLARTENEQYF	TGCGCCAGCAGCTTGGCCCGGACAGAGAACGAGCAGTACTTC
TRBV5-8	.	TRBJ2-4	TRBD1	CASSPRKGAFPRNIQYF	TGTGCCAGCAGCCCCCGGAAGGGGGCTTTCCCAAGAAACATTCAGTACTTC
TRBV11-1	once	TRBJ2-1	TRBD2	CASSAGLAGGDEQFF	TGTGCCAGCAGCGCCGGACTAGCGGGAGGTGATGAGCAGTTCTTC
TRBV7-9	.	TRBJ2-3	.	CASTGLGSTDTQYF	TGTGCCAGTACAGGTCTCGGTAGCACAGATACGCAGTATTTT
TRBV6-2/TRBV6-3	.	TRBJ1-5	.	CASSYSGAQPQHF	TGTGCCAGCAGTTACTCGGGGGCTCAGCCCCAGCATTTT
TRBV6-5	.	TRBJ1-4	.	CASSTVGEKLFF	TGTGCCAGCAGTACAGTAGGAGAAAAACTGTTTTTT
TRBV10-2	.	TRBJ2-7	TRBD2	CASSVGLAGAEQYF	TGCGCCAGCTCCGTGGGACTAGCGGGAGCCGAGCAGTACTTC
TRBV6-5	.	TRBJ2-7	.	CASSTSMKYEQYF	TGTGCCAGCAGCACGAGTATGAAGTACGAGCAGTACTTC
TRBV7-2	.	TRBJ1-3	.	CASSLRTPAGNTIYF	TGTGCCAGCAGCTTAAGGACACCAGCTGGAAACACCATATATTTT